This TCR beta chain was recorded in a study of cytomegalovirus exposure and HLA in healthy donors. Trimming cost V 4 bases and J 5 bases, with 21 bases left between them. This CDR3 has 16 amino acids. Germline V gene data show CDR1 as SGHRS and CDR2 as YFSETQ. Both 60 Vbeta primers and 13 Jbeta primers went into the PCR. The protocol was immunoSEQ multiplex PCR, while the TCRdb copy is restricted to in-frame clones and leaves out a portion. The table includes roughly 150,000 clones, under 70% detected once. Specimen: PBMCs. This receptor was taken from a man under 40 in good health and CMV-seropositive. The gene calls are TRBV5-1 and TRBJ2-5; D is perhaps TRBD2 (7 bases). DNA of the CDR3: TGCGCCAGCAGCCCTGAAGGGGGGGGCTTGTGGGAGACCCAGTACTTC. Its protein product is CASSPEGGGLWETQYF.